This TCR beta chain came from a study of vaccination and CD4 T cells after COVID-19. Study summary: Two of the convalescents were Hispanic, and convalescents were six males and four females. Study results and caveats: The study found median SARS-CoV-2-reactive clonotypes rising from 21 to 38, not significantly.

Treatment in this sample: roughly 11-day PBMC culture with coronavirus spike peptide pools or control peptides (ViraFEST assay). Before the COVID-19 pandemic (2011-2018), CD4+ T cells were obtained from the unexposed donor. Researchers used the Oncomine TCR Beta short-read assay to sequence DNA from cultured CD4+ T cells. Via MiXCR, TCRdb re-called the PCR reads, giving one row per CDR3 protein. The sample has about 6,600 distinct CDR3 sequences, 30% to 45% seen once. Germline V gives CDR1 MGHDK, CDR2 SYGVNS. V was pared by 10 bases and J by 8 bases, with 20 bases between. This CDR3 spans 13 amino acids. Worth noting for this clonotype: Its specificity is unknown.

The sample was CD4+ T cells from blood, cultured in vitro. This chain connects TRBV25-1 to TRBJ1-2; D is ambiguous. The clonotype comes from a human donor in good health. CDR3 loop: CATQPGSLLGYTF. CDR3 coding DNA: TGTGCCACCCAGCCGGGGTCCCTCCTAGGCTACACCTTC.